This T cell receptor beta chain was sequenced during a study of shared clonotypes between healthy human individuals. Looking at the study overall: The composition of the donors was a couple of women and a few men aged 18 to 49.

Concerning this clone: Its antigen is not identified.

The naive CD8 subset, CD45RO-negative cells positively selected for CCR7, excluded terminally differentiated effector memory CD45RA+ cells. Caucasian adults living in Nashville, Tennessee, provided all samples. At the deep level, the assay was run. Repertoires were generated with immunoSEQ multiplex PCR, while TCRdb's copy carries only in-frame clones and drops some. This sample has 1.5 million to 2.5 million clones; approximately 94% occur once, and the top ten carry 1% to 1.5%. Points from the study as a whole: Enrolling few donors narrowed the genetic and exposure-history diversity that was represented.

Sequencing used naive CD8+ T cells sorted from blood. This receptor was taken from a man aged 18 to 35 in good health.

The chain's CDR3 is CASSFKTLDRGGGNTIYF. As DNA, the CDR3 is TGTGCCAGCAGCTTTAAAACTCTTGACAGGGGAGGCGGAAACACCATATATTTT. J is TRBJ1-3 and V is TRBV7-6; 8 bases match TRBD1. Unmatched junction bases numbered 14, after V lost 3 bases and J lost 4 bases. CDR3 length equals 18 residues. Germline assignment: CDR1 SGHVS and CDR2 FNYEAQ.